This entry describes one TCR beta chain. Its antigen is unidentified. With baseline, cycle 4 day 1, and cycle 7 day 1 as timepoints, blood was sampled. The data derive from a study of OX40 agonist ivuxolimab in advanced cancers. On the study more broadly: Previous treatment with anti-PD-1, anti-PD-L1 or anti-CTLA-4 therapy was allowed; approximately 40% had received some. Findings and limits, study-wide: More expanded clones were seen, on average, in CD8+ T cells than in CD4+.

Here immunoSEQ multiplex PCR was the method, and the copy in TCRdb shows in-frame clones only, minus some. The sample has approximately 84,000 clones; about 91% are singletons. This CDR3 is 17 amino acids long. Trimming at V came to 5 bases and at J to 6 bases, leaving 11 bases not matched to a gene. Germline loops: CDR1 SGHTA, CDR2 FQGTGA. The specimen comprised CD4+ or CD8+ T cells sorted from blood, sampled in a trial of the OX40 agonist ivuxolimab. The TCR comes from an adult with an advanced solid tumor such as melanoma, head and neck, liver or kidney cancer. The rearrangement joins TRBV7-3 to TRBJ2-4; 12 bases agree with TRBD2. The CDR3 DNA reads TGTGCCAGCAGCCTCGCCGGGTCTAGCGGGAGGGTAAACATTCAGTACTTC. Its protein product is CASSLAGSSGRVNIQYF.